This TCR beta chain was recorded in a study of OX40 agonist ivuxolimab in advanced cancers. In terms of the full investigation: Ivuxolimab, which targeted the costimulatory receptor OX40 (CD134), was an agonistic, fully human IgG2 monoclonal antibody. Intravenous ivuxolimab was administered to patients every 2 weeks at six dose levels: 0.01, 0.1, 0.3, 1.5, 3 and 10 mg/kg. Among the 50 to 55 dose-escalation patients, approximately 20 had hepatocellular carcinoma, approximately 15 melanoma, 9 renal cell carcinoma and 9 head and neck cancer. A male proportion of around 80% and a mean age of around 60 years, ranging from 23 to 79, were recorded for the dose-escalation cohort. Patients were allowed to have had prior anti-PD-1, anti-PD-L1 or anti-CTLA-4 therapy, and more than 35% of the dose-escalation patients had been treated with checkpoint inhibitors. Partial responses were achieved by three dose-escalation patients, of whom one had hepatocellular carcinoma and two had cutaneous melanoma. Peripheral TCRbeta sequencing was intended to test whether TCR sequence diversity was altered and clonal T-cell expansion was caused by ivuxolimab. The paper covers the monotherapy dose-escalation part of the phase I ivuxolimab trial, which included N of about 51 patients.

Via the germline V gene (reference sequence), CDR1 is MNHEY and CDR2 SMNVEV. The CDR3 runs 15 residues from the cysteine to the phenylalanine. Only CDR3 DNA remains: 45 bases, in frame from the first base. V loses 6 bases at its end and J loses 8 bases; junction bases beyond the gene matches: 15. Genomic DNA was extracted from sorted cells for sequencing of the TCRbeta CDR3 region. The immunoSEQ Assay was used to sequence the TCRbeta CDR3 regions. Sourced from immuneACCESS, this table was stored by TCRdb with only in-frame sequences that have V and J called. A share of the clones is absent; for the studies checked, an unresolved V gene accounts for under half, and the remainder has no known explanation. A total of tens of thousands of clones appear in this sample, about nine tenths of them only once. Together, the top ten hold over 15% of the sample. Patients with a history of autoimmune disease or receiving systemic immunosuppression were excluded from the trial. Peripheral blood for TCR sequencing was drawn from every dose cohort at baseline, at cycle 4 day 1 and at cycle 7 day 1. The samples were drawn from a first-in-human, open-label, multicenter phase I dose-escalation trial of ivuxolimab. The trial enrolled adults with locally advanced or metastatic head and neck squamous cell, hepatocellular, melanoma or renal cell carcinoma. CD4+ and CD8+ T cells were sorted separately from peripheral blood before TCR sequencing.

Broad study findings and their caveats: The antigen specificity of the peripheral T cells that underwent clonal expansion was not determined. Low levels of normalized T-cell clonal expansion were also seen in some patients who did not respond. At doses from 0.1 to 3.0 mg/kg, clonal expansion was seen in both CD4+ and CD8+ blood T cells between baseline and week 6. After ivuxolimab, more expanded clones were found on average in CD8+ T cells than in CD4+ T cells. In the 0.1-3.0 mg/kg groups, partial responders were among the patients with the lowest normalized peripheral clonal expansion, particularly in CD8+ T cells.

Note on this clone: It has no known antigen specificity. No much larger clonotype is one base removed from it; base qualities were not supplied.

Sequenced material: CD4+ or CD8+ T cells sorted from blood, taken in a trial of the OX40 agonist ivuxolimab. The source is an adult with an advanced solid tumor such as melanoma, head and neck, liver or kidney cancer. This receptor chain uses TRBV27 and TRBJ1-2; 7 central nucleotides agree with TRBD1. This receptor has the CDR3 CASSSDRLSQDGYTF. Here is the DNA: TGTGCCAGCAGCTCGGACAGGCTCTCACAAGACGGCTACACCTTC.